Sequencing of this T cell receptor (beta chain) was carried out in a study of blood T cell repertoires in COVID-19. Study as a whole: Some COVID-19 samples were acute and others convalescent; all came from the United States, Italy and Spain. From T cells, B-cell-depleted T cells, or PBMCs came the material, which was cDNA or gDNA.

The V gene lost 3 bases and the J gene lost 7 bases, with 13 bases spanning the gap. The V gene's germline CDR1 is SEHNR and CDR2 FQNEAQ (reference sequence). This CDR3 comprises 13 residues. Authors' data handling: Estimation of nucleated cell counts was performed using reference gene primer amplification. TCRdb's table, derived via immunoSEQ multiplex PCR, lists solely in-frame clones and lacks some. V and J calls and clone size follow that table, whereas D and trimming were derived from the DNA. The sample holds about 180,000 clones; 84% are singletons and the top ten take around 6.8%. The sample consisted of peripheral blood. The clonotype comes from a human donor in a cohort sampled during active COVID-19. The chain is built from TRBV7-9 and TRBJ2-7; D may be TRBD2 (5 bases). The CDR3 sequence is CASSFEGMGEQYF. For the CDR3, the DNA is TGTGCCAGCAGCTTTGAGGGTATGGGGGAGCAGTACTTC.